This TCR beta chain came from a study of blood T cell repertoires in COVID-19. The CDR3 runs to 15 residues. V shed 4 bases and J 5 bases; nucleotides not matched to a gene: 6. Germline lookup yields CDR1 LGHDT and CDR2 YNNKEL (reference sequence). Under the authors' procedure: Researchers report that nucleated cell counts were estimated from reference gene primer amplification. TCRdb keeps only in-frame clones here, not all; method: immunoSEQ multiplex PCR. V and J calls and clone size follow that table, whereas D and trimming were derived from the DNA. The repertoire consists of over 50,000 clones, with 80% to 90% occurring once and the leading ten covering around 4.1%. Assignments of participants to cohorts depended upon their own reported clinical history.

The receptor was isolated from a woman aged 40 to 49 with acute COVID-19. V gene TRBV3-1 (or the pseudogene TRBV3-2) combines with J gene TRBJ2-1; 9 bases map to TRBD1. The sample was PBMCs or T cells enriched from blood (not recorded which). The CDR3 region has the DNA TGTGCCAGCAGCCCCTACAGGGGGCTCGACAATGAGCAGTTCTTC. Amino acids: CASSPYRGLDNEQFF.